These 16 T cell receptor beta chains were sequenced from one sample in a study of blood T cell repertoires in COVID-19. TCRdb's table, derived via immunoSEQ multiplex PCR, lists solely in-frame clones and lacks some. The repertoire includes approximately 400,000 clones, around 90% of them detected once, and about 1.2% sits in the top ten. Sequenced material: peripheral blood. Receptors were obtained from a man aged 35 to 55 with acute or convalescent COVID-19.

Worth noting for this clone: This same CDR3 is encoded by further DNA sequences in the sample. The V gene is TRBV28, the J gene TRBJ2-5; D might be TRBD1 (5 bases). V lost 6 bases and J 3 bases, leaving 11 bases between the germline ends. The V gene's germline CDR1 is MDHEN and CDR2 SYDVKM. The CDR3 sequence is 13 residues long. CDR3 loop: CASRLQGKETQYF. The DNA of the CDR3 is TGTGCCAGCAGACTCCAGGGAAAAGAGACCCAGTACTTC.

The V call is TRBV19, the J call TRBJ1-2, with D possibly TRBD1 on 6 matching bases. Germline CDR1 reads LNHDA; CDR2 reads SQIVND (reference sequence). V lost 2 bases to trimming and J lost 8 bases, with 12 bases between them. The CDR3 totals 13 residues. The CDR3 coding sequence is TGTGCCAGTAGTATACAGGGGCTGAGAGGCTACACCTTC. Translation gives CASSIQGLRGYTF.

The chain is built from TRBV7-6 and TRBJ2-2; 12 bases fit TRBD2. V was clipped by 5 bases and J by 0 bases; unmatched bases: 13. Germline lookup yields CDR1 SGHVS and CDR2 FNYEAQ. The CDR3 has 20 amino acids. CDR3 sequence: CASSNRLLAGGVPNTGELFF. The CDR3 DNA reads TGTGCCAGCAGCAACCGACTTCTAGCGGGAGGGGTTCCGAACACCGGGGAGCTGTTTTTT. Using reference TRBV7-6 and TRBJ2-2 for the parts outside the CDR3, the full variable domain is GAGVSQSPRYKVTKRGQDVALRCDPISGHVSLYWYRQALGQGPEFLTYFNYEAQQDKSGLPNDRFSAERPEGSISTLTIQRTEQRDSAMYRCASSNRLLAGGVPNTGELFFGEGSRLTVL.

The chain has TRBV10-3 and TRBJ2-1; TRBD2 matches 8 bases. Germline values: CDR1 ENHRY, CDR2 SYGVKD. The CDR3 spans 15 residues. V shed 2 bases, J shed 8 bases, and the junction held 8 bases outside the gene matches. This CDR3 is CAISEGTRIVHEQFF. The CDR3 DNA reads TGTGCCATCAGTGAGGGGACTAGAATCGTCCATGAGCAGTTCTTC.

The genes are TRBV6-1 and TRBJ1-4; possibly TRBD1 for D (5 bases). The V gene's germline CDR1 is MNHNS and CDR2 SASEGT. The CDR3 runs to 16 residues. Trimming took 3 bases from V and 2 from J, leaving 13 bases between them. CDR3 bases: TGTGCCAGCAGTGACCTGGCGGCAGGGACTAATGAAAAACTGTTTTTT. Translating gives CASSDLAAGTNEKLFF.

This clone occurred once. This chain joins TRBV14 and TRBJ2-7; D is possibly TRBD1 (5 bases). CDR1 and CDR2 (germline): SGHDN, FVKESK. V lost 2 bases and J lost 2, with 10 bases in between. CDR3 size: 14 residues. The CDR3 nucleotides are TGTGCCAGCAGCCAATCAGGGATTACCTACGAGCAGTACTTC. This codes for CASSQSGITYEQYF.

The chain has TRBV9 and TRBJ1-6; D is possibly TRBD1 (5 bases). Trimming cost V 0 bases and J 4 bases, with 8 bases left between them. Germline assignment: CDR1 SGDLS and CDR2 YYNGEE. The CDR3 runs 15 residues. CDR3 loop: CASSVEGTYNSPLHF. The CDR3 DNA is TGTGCCAGCAGCGTAGAAGGGACTTATAATTCACCCCTCCACTTT.

CDR3 DNA sequence: TGTGCCAGTGCTGAGGGACAGGGTTTCGCCGGGGAGCTGTTTTTT. Translating it yields CASAEGQGFAGELFF. The genes are TRBV3-1 (or the pseudogene TRBV3-2) and TRBJ2-2; 9 positions match TRBD1. Germline CDR1 reads LGHDT; CDR2 reads YNNKEL (reference sequence). The length of the CDR3 is 15 residues. Trimming took 9 bases from V and 6 from J; bases not matched to a gene: 11.

As DNA, the CDR3 is TGTGCCAGCAGCGTAGCCCACAGGGTGGACGTCCTGACTTTC. It yields the protein CASSVAHRVDVLTF. The J gene is TRBJ2-6, the V gene TRBV9; possible D gene TRBD1, 6 bases. This CDR3 spans 14 amino acids. Per germline, CDR1 SGDLS and CDR2 YYNGEE. Trimming took 0 bases from V and 11 from J, leaving 12 bases between them.

The gene calls are TRBV11-3 and TRBJ2-1; 7 bases align to TRBD2. CDR1 SGHNT and CDR2 YENEEA come from the germline V gene. Trimming at V came to 2 bases and at J to 3 bases, leaving 4 bases not matched to a gene. The CDR3 is 15 amino acids. The CDR3 here is CASSLSSGSYNEQFF. In nucleotides, the CDR3 is TGTGCCAGCAGCTTATCTAGCGGAAGCTACAATGAGCAGTTCTTC.

J is TRBJ1-6 and V is TRBV7-9; D call uncertain. Per the germline V gene, CDR1 is SEHNR and CDR2 is FQNEAQ (reference sequence). V was cut by 1 base and J by 0 bases, with 4 bases left in between. The CDR3 is 15 amino acids. CDR3 bases: TGTGCCAGCAGCTTAGACAGCTCCTATAATTCACCCCTCCACTTT. This gives the protein CASSLDSSYNSPLHF.

J is TRBJ1-6 and V is TRBV11-2, with 8 bases identical to TRBD1. Per germline, CDR1 SGHAT and CDR2 FQNNGV. The CDR3 totals 15 residues. J was trimmed by 8 bases and V by 4 bases; bases with no gene match: 7. CDR3 coding DNA: TGTGCCAGCAGCTGGAGACAGGGGATCGATTCACCCCTCCACTTT. Protein product: CASSWRQGIDSPLHF.

This clone showed up just a few times. This chain links TRBV10-3 with TRBJ1-4; possibly TRBD1 for D (5 bases). The CDR3 is 14 residues long. Trimming shortened V by 4 bases and J by 6 bases, and 12 bases separated the two germline ends. Germline V gene sequence: CDR1 ENHRY, CDR2 SYGVKD. The CDR3 spells CAISVGASDEKLFF. The CDR3 DNA sequence: TGTGCCATCAGTGTAGGGGCCAGCGATGAAAAACTGTTTTTT.

The V and J genes are TRBV11-3 and TRBJ2-2, with D possibly TRBD1 on 6 matching bases. Germline-derived CDR1 and CDR2 are SGHNT and YENEEA. The CDR3 contains 13 residues. The V gene lost 5 bases and the J gene lost 4 bases, with 8 bases spanning the gap. As DNA, the CDR3 is TGTGCCAGCAGCGGACAGTTCACCGGGGAGCTGTTTTTT. It codes for CASSGQFTGELFF.

The chain joins TRBV18 to TRBJ1-5, with D possibly TRBD1 on 5 matching bases. There are 16 residues in the CDR3. Germline V gene data show CDR1 as KGHSH and CDR2 as LQKENI. Trimming took 6 bases from V and 4 from J, leaving 19 bases between them. The CDR3 loop reads CASSRTPEQPNQPQHF. CDR3 DNA: TGTGCCAGCTCGAGGACACCCGAACAACCTAATCAGCCCCAGCATTTT.

This clone was seen at least ten times. The chain joins TRBV7-9 to TRBJ1-2; a weak D match, TRBD1 (5 bases). The CDR3 is made up of 14 amino acids. CDR1 is SEHNR, CDR2 FQNEAQ, per germline (reference sequence). V shed 1 base and J shed 3 bases, with 9 bases lying between them. The CDR3 nucleotides read TGTGCCAGCAGCTTAGTACCAGGGTACTATGGCTACACCTTC. It specifies CASSLVPGYYGYTF.